Listed below are T cell receptor beta chains from one sample, sequenced in a study of beta chain features in type 1 diabetes. Produced via immunoSEQ multiplex PCR; TCRdb's table is partial and in-frame only. The repertoire consists of more than 50,000 clones, with approximately 59% occurring once and the leading ten covering roughly 2%. The sample was Tregs from blood. The receptors come from a young woman in good health. The CDR3 runs from the conserved cysteine through the conserved F or W. A D gene is named only where the DNA matches it firmly. Clone size appears in some rows only: once, few, many, or a class for an expanded clone.

V	J	size	D	DNA	CDR3
TRBV29-1	TRBJ2-1	-	-	TGCAGCGCCGGAATTGGAGGAAGTGAGCAGTTCTTC	CSAGIGGSEQFF
TRBV9	TRBJ1-2	-	TRBD1	TGTGCCAGCAGCCGTAACCCGACAGGGAGAAGAGTTGGCTACACCTTC	CASSRNPTGRRVGYTF
TRBV5-4	TRBJ2-1	once	TRBD2	TGTGCCAGCAGGTTGAGGACTAGCGGGGGCGGTTACAATGAGCAGTTCTTC	CASRLRTSGGGYNEQFF
TRBV4-3	TRBJ1-2	-	-	TGCGCCAGCAGCCAAGATCGACAAGGATACTATGGCTACACCTTC	CASSQDRQGYYGYTF
TRBV7-9	TRBJ2-3	-	-	TGTGCCAGCAGCTTAGACGCAGGGGCCTTCGGCACAGATACGCAGTATTTT	CASSLDAGAFGTDTQYF
TRBV5-1	TRBJ2-3	-	TRBD2	TGCGCCAGCAGCCAAATAGCGGGGGGCACAGATACGCAGTATTTT	CASSQIAGGTDTQYF
TRBV18	TRBJ2-5	-	-	TGTGCCAGCTCACCACCGGCCATCGAGACCCAGTACTTC	CASSPPAIETQYF
TRBV23-1	TRBJ2-3	few	-	TGCGCCAGCAGTCACCACTGCCCACAGGTCCCCTTCACAGATACGCAGTATTTT	CASSHHCPQVPFTDTQYF
TRBV2	TRBJ2-7	-	-	TGTGCCAGCAGTGAAGTTCGGGGAGAACAGTACTTC	CASSEVRGEQYF
TRBV2	TRBJ2-5	few	TRBD1	TGTGCCAGCAGCCGGGACAGGGGAGAGACCCAGTACTTC	CASSRDRGETQYF
TRBV5-1	TRBJ2-2	-	-	TGCGCCAGCAGCCCGAGGGCCACCGGGGAGCTGTTTTTT	CASSPRATGELFF
TRBV5-1	TRBJ1-1	few	-	TGCGCCAGCAGCCAGCATGAAACAGGAAACACTGAAGCTTTCTTT	CASSQHETGNTEAFF
TRBV7-9	TRBJ1-1	-	-	TGTGCCAGCAGCTTTTCAGGGAACACTGAAGCTTTCTTT	CASSFSGNTEAFF
TRBV6-1	TRBJ2-1	medium-sized	-	TGTGCCAGCAGTGTGCACAATTCTGAATACAATGAGCAGTTCTTC	CASSVHNSEYNEQFF
TRBV30	TRBJ2-3	few	-	TGTGCCTGGAGTGTTAGCCTCCGGGATACGCAGTATTTT	CAWSVSLRDTQYF
TRBV7-6	TRBJ2-2	-	-	TGTGCCAGCAGCTTAGCGGGGAGGACCGGGGAGCTGTTTTTT	CASSLAGRTGELFF
TRBV7-9	TRBJ1-1	few	-	TGTGCCAGCAGCTCCCGGGGGGGAACTGAAGCTTTCTTT	CASSSRGGTEAFF
TRBV2	TRBJ1-6	-	-	TGTGCCAGCAGAAGAGGGGGTGAGGGGCCCCTCCACTTT	CASRRGGEGPLHF
TRBV7-9	TRBJ1-2	few	-	TGTGCCAGCAGCCCAAGCGGGTTTGGCTACACCTTC	CASSPSGFGYTF
TRBV7-2	TRBJ2-7	-	TRBD2	TGTGCCAGCACCGCCTCGGGGGGGACCTACGAGCAGTACTTC	CASTASGGTYEQYF
TRBV2	TRBJ1-1	-	-	TGTGCCAGCAGGGGAGAAGGGAAAACTGAAGCTTTCTTT	CASRGEGKTEAFF
TRBV2	TRBJ1-5	-	TRBD1	TGTGCCAGCGGAAAGACAGGGTTAAATCAGCCCCAGCATTTT	CASGKTGLNQPQHF
TRBV7-2	TRBJ2-7	few	-	TGTGCCAGCAGCTCAATCCGGGGGAGAGGTTACGAGCAGTACTTC	CASSSIRGRGYEQYF
TRBV2	TRBJ2-1	-	TRBD2	TGTGCCAGCAGTCGACCCATCATAGCGGGAGTGGGCAATGAGCAGTTCTTC	CASSRPIIAGVGNEQFF
TRBV19	TRBJ2-1	few	TRBD2	TGTGCCAGTAGTGAGTGGGGGGGGACCTCCTACAATGAGCAGTTCTTC	CASSEWGGTSYNEQFF
TRBV7-2	TRBJ2-1	-	-	-	CASSFGPGNEQFF
TRBV6-5	TRBJ1-1	-	-	TGTGCCAGCACCTCCGACAGGCGCTTCGCTGAAGCTTTCTTT	CASTSDRRFAEAFF
TRBV4-2	TRBJ2-1	-	-	TGTGCCAGCAGCCAGGGCCATGGGGGGAACCTCCGGAATGAGCAGTTCTTC	CASSQGHGGNLRNEQFF
TRBV6-6	TRBJ1-5	-	TRBD1	TGTGCCAGCAGGGTAGACAGGGCTCGCAGCAATCAGCCCCAGCATTTT	CASRVDRARSNQPQHF
TRBV5-1	TRBJ2-3	-	-	TGCGCCAGCAGCCCAACAGGGGGGGCAGATACGCAGTATTTT	CASSPTGGADTQYF
TRBV5-4	TRBJ2-2	-	TRBD1	TGTGCCAGCAGCTCGCCGGGACAGGGGAACACCGGGGAGCTGTTTTTT	CASSSPGQGNTGELFF
TRBV15	TRBJ2-5	-	TRBD1	TGTGCCACCAGCACCAACAGGGGGCAGGAGACCCAGTACTTC	CATSTNRGQETQYF
TRBV13	TRBJ2-7	few	-	TGTGCCAGCAGCTCCCGAACAGGGAGCTACGAGCAGTACTTC	CASSSRTGSYEQYF
TRBV11-2	TRBJ2-7	-	TRBD2	TGTGCCAGCAGCCAACCCCTCGGGAGCGGGGCTTACTACGAGCAGTACTTC	CASSQPLGSGAYYEQYF
TRBV19	TRBJ2-2	once	-	TGTGCCAGTAGTATTTTTCGCGGTCCCAGGGGCGGGGAGCTGTTTTTT	CASSIFRGPRGGELFF
TRBV27	TRBJ2-1	-	-	TGTGCCAGCAGTTTAAGGCTCCCTCGGGACAATGAGCAGTTCTTC	CASSLRLPRDNEQFF
TRBV10-3	TRBJ2-7	-	-	TGTGCCATCAGTGATCCCCGGCGGAGCTACGAGCAGTACTTC	CAISDPRRSYEQYF
TRBV7-3	TRBJ1-1	-	-	TGTGCCAGCAGCTTGAGAGAAATGAACACTGAAGCTTTCTTT	CASSLREMNTEAFF
TRBV30	TRBJ2-3	-	-	TGTGCCTGGAGTGTCGATAGGGGGTTAACAGATACGCAGTATTTT	CAWSVDRGLTDTQYF
TRBV28	TRBJ2-3	-	-	TGTGCCAGCAGCTCGACAGATACGCAGTATTTT	CASSSTDTQYF